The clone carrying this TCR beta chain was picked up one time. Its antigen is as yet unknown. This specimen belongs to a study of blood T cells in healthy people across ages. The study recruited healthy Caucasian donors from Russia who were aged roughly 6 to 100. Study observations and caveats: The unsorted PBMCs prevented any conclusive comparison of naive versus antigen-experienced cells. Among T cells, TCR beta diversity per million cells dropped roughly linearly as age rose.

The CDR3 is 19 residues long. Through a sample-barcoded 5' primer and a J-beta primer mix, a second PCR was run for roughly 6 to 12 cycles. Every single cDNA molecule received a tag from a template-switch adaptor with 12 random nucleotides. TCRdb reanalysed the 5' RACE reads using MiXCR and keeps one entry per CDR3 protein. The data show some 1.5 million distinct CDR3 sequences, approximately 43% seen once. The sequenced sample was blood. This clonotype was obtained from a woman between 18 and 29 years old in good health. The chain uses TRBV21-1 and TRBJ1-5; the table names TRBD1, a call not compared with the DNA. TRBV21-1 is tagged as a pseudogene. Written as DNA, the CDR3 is TGTGCCAGCACCCTAAACCGGGGAGACCCGATCGGATTGAATCAGCCCCAGCATTTT. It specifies CASTLNRGDPIGLNQPQHF.